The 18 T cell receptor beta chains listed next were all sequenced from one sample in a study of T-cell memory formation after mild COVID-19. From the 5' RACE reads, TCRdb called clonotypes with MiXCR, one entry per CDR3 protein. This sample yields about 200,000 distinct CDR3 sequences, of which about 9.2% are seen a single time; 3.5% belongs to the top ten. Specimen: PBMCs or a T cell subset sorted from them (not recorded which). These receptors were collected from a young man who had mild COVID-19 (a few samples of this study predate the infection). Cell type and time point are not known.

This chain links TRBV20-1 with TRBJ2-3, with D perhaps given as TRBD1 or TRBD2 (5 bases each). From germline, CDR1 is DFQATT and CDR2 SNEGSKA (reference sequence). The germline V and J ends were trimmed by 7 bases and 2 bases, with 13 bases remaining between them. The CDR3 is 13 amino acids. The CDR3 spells CSERDLNTDTQYF. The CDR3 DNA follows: TGCAGTGAGAGGGACCTTAACACAGATACGCAGTATTTT.

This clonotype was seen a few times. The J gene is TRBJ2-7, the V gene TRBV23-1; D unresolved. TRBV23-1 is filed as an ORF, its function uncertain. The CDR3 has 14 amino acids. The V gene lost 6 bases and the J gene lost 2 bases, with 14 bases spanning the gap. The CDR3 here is CASRPETDPYEQYV. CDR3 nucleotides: TGCGCCAGCAGACCCGAAACCGACCCCTACGAGCAGTACGTC.

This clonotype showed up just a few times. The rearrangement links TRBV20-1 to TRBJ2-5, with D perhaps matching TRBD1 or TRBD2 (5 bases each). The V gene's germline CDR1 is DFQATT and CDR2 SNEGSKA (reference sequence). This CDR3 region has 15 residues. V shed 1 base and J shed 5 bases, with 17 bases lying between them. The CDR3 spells CSARVPGRADETQYF. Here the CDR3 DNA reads TGCAGTGCTAGAGTCCCGGGACGGGCCGACGAGACCCAGTACTTC.

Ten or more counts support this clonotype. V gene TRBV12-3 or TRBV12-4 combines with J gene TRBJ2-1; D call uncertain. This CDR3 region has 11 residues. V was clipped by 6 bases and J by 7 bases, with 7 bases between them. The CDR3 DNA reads TGTGCCAGCAGACGGGTAAATGAGCAGTTCTTC. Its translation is CASRRVNEQFF.

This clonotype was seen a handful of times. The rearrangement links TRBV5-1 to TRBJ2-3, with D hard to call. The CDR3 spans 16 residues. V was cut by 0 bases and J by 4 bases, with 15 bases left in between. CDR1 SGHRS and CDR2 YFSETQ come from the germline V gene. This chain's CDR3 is CASSLGASGSADTQYF. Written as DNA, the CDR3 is TGCGCCAGCAGCTTGGGGGCCTCAGGATCCGCAGATACGCAGTATTTT. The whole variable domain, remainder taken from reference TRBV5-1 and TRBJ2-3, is KAGVTQTPRYLIKTRGQQVTLSCSPISGHRSVSWYQQTPGQGLQFLFEYFSETQRNKGNFPGRFSGRQFSNSRSEMNVSTLELGDSALYLCASSLGASGSADTQYFGPGTRLTVL.

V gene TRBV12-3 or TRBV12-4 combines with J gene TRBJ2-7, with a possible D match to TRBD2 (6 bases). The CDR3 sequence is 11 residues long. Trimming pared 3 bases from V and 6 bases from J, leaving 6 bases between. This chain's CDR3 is CASSFGGEQYV. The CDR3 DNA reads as TGTGCCAGCAGTTTCGGGGGCGAGCAGTACGTC.

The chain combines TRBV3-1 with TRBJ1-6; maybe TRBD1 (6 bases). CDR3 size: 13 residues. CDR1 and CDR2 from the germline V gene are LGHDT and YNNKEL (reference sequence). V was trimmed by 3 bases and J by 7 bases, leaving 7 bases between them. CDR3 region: CASSQTGNSPLHF. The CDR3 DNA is TGTGCCAGCAGCCAGACAGGAAATTCACCCCTCCACTTT.

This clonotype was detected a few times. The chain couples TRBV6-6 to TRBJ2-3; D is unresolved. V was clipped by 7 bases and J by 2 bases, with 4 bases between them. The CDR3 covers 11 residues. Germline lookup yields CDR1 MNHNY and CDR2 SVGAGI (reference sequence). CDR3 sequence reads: CASTSTDTQYF. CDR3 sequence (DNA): TGTGCCAGCACTTCCACAGATACGCAGTATTTT.

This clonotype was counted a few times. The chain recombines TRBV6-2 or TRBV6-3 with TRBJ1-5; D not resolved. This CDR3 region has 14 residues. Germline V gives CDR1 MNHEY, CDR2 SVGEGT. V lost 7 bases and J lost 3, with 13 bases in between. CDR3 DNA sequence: TGTGCCAGCAAACCGGGCTTGCTCAATCAGCCCCAGCATTTT. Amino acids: CASKPGLLNQPQHF.

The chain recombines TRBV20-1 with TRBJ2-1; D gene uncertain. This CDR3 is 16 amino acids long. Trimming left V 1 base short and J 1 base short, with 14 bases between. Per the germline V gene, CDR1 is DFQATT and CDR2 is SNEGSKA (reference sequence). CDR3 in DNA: TGCAGTGCTAGAGTCCCCCGATCGGGTTCCTACAATGAGCAGTTCTTC. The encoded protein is CSARVPRSGSYNEQFF.

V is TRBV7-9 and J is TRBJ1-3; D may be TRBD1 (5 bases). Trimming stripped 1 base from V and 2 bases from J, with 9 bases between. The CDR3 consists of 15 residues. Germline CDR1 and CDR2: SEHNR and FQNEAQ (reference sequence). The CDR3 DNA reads TGTGCCAGCAGCTTAGTGGGAGGGGCTGGAAACACCATATATTTT. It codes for CASSLVGGAGNTIYF.

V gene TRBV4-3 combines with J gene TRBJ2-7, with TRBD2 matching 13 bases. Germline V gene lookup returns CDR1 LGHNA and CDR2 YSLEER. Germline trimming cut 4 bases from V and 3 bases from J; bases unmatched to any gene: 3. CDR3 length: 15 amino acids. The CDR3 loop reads CASSPGLAGFYEQYV. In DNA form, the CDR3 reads TGCGCCAGCAGCCCGGGACTAGCGGGGTTCTACGAGCAGTACGTC.

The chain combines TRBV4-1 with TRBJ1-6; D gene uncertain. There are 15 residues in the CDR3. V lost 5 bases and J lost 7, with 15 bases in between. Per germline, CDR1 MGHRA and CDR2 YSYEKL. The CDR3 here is CASSTRTVGNSPLHF. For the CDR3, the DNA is TGCGCCAGCAGCACTCGGACTGTGGGAAATTCACCCCTCCACTTT.

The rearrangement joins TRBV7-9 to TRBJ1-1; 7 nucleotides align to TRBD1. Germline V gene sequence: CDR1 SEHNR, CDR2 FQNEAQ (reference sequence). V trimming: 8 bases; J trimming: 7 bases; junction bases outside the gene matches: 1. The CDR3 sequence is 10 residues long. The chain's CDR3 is CASGDSEAFF. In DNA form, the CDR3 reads TGTGCCAGCGGGGACAGTGAAGCTTTCTTT. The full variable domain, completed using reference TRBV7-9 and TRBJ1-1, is DTGVSQNPRHKITKRGQNVTFRCDPISEHNRLYWYRQTLGQGPEFLTYFQNEAQLEKSRLLSDRFSAERPKGSFSTLEIQRTEQGDSAMYLCASGDSEAFFGQGTRLTVV.

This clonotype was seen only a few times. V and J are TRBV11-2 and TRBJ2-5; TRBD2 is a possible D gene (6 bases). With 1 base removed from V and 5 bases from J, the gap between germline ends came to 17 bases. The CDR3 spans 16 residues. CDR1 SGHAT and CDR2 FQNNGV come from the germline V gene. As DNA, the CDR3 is TGTGCCAGCAGCTTAGGGTTTGGTAGCGCGGGGGAGACCCAGTACTTC. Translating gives CASSLGFGSAGETQYF.

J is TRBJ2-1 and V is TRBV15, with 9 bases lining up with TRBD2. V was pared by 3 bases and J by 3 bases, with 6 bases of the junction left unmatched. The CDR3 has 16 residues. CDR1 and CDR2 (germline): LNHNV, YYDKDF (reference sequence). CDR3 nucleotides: TGTGCCACCAGCAGGTCAGCGGGGGGAATCTACAATGAGCAGTTCTTC. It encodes CATSRSAGGIYNEQFF.

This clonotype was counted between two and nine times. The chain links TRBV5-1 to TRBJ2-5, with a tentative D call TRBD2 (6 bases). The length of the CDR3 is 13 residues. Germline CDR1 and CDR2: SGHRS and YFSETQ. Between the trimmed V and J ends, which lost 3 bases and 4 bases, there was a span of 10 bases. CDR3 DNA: TGCGCCAGCAGCTGGGGGGACCTAGAGACCCAGTACTTC. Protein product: CASSWGDLETQYF.

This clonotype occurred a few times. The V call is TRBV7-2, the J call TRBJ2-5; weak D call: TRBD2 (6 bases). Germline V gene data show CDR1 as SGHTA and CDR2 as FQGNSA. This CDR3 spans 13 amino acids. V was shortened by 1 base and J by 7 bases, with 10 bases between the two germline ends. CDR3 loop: CASSLGGEGTQYF. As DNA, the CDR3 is TGTGCCAGCAGCTTAGGCGGGGAAGGGACCCAGTACTTC.